The 11 T cell receptor beta chains reported below all come from one sample, sequenced in a study of blood T cell repertoires in COVID-19. The protocol was immunoSEQ multiplex PCR, while the TCRdb copy is restricted to in-frame clones and leaves out a portion. Of about 310,000 clones listed, 70% to 90% were seen once; the top ten hold less than 2.5%. The specimen was PBMCs or T cells enriched from blood (not recorded which). These receptors originate from a man aged 30-40 years who had recovered from COVID-19.

The chain combines TRBV6-5 with TRBJ2-7, with D perhaps matching TRBD1 (5 bases). V lost 3 bases and J 2 bases, leaving 11 bases between the germline ends. The CDR3 has 14 amino acids. Germline CDR1 MNHEY, CDR2 SVGAGI. The CDR3 DNA reads as TGTGCCAGCAGTTATGACCCAGGGACCTACGAGCAGTACTTC. Translating it yields CASSYDPGTYEQYF.

This chain connects TRBV4-3 to TRBJ1-2; perhaps TRBD1 as D (5 bases). The CDR3 runs 15 residues. V shed 0 bases and J shed 4 bases, with 12 bases lying between them. In germline, CDR1 is LGHNA, CDR2 YSLEER. Written as DNA, the CDR3 is TGCGCCAGCAGCCAAGATAAGGGGTTGGGCTATGGCTACACCTTC. Translating it yields CASSQDKGLGYGYTF.

This chain links TRBV5-1 with TRBJ1-6; TRBD1 matches 7 bases. The CDR3 totals 15 residues. The germline V gene has CDR1 SGHRS and CDR2 YFSETQ. J gave up 10 bases and V 5 bases, and 12 bases lay outside the gene matches. As DNA, the CDR3 is TGCGCCAGCAGTCCCCAGGACCCAGGGGGGTCACCCCTCCACTTT. As protein: CASSPQDPGGSPLHF.

This rearrangement joins TRBV27 to TRBJ2-7, with 7 bases fitting TRBD1. V dropped 5 bases and J dropped 3; count of bases not matched to a gene: 4. Germline V gives CDR1 MNHEY, CDR2 SMNVEV (reference sequence). The CDR3 runs 13 residues. The CDR3 DNA reads as TGTGCCAGCAGTGAAAGGACAGGCTACGAGCAGTACTTC. This translates into CASSERTGYEQYF.

V usage is TRBV30 and J usage is TRBJ1-4; D may be TRBD1 (5 bases). The CDR3 totals 14 residues. Trimming took off 3 bases at V and 3 bases at J, with 11 bases between the two ends. Germline CDR1 and CDR2: GTSNPN and SVGIG (reference sequence). CDR3 DNA sequence: TGTGCCTGGAGGTCCCAGGGTTCTAATGAAAAACTGTTTTTT. This sequence encodes CAWRSQGSNEKLFF.

The J gene is TRBJ2-7, the V gene TRBV5-4, with D tentatively TRBD1 (5 bases). The V end was cut by 4 bases, the J end by 0 bases, with 20 bases between. This CDR3 has 17 amino acids. The V gene's germline CDR1 is SGHNT and CDR2 YYREEE (reference sequence). The CDR3 nucleotides read TGTGCCAGCAGCCTGTCAGGGAATCCCCCTTACTCCTACGAGCAGTACTTC. This codes for CASSLSGNPPYSYEQYF.

V gene TRBV7-2 combines with J gene TRBJ2-1; 10 bases align to TRBD2. V shed 2 bases, J shed 4 bases, and the junction held 5 bases outside the gene matches. Germline CDR1 reads SGHTA; CDR2 reads FQGNSA. The CDR3 has 16 residues. The CDR3: CASSLWASGGYNEQFF. In DNA, the CDR3 is TGTGCCAGCAGCTTATGGGCTAGCGGGGGTTACAATGAGCAGTTCTTC.

This rearrangement joins TRBV15 to TRBJ2-3; 7 positions match TRBD2. Germline V gene data show CDR1 as LNHNV and CDR2 as YYDKDF (reference sequence). The CDR3 extends over 19 amino acids. Germline trimming cut 0 bases from V and 0 bases from J; bases unmatched to any gene: 12. CDR3 sequence: CATSREGRASGISTDTQYF. The CDR3, as DNA: TGTGCCACCAGCAGAGAGGGTAGGGCTAGCGGTATCAGCACAGATACGCAGTATTTT.

This rearrangement joins TRBV4-3 to TRBJ1-2; D ambiguous. Germline V gene lookup returns CDR1 LGHNA and CDR2 YSLEER. There are 14 residues in the CDR3. V lost 0 bases, J lost 3 bases, and 8 bases lay in between. CDR3 loop: CASSQEYSHYGYTF. CDR3 nucleotides: TGCGCCAGCAGCCAAGAATACAGCCACTATGGCTACACCTTC.

The chain is built from TRBV27 and TRBJ2-7, with 13 bases lining up with TRBD2. J gave up 7 bases and V 3 bases, and 9 bases lay outside the gene matches. In germline, CDR1 is MNHEY, CDR2 SMNVEV (reference sequence). The CDR3 runs 16 residues. In DNA form, the CDR3 reads TGTGCCAGCAGTTTGACTAGCGGGGGGCCGGCTGGGGAGCAGTACTTC. Its translation: CASSLTSGGPAGEQYF.

This rearrangement joins TRBV27 to TRBJ2-7; TRBD1 matches 11 bases. Trimming at V came to 1 base and at J to 5 bases, leaving 7 bases not matched to a gene. The CDR3 runs 16 residues. CDR1 MNHEY and CDR2 SMNVEV come from the germline V gene (reference sequence). CDR3 sequence: CASSLLLGTGGHEQYF. Written as DNA, the CDR3 is TGTGCCAGCAGTTTATTACTCGGGACAGGGGGTCACGAGCAGTACTTC.